This T cell receptor beta chain was captured in a study of control samples from healthy donors and cancer patients. There are 17 residues in the CDR3. Germline V lookup: CDR1 MNHEY, CDR2 SMNVEV (reference sequence). V gave up 4 bases and J gave up 2 bases; unmatched junction bases: 14. Clones were sequenced by immunoSEQ multiplex PCR, and TCRdb holds only the in-frame ones, with some missing. The data contain about 51,000 clones, about nine tenths of them singletons. V usage is TRBV27 and J usage is TRBJ2-7; 7 bases line up with TRBD2. Sequencing was done on a sample of PBMCs. This clonotype was sampled from a man aged 45-60 years with head and neck cancer. Here the CDR3 reads CASSSREVAGLPYEQYF. In nucleotides, the CDR3 is TGTGCCAGCAGTTCCCGGGAGGTGGCAGGGCTGCCCTACGAGCAGTACTTC.